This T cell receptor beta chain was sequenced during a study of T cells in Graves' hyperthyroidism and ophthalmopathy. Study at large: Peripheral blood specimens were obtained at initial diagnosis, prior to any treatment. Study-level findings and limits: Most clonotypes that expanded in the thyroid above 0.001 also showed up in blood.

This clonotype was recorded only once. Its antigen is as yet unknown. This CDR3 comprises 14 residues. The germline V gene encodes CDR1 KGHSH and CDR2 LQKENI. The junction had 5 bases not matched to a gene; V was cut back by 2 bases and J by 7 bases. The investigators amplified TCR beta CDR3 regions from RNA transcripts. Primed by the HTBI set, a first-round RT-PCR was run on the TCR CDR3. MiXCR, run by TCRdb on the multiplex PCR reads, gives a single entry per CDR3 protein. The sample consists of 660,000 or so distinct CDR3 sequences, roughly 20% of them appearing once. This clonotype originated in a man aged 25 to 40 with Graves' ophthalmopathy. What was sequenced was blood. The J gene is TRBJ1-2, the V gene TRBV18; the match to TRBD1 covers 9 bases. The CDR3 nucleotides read TGTGCCAGCTCACCAATAACAGGGGGCGGTGGCTACACCTTC. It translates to CASSPITGGGGYTF.